Following are 25 T cell receptor beta chains from one sample sequenced in a study of CD8 T cells in ankylosing spondylitis (dated by TCRdb to the late 2010s). Study-level results and caveats: A TCR beta motif made up of several highly homologous amino acid variants appeared to be characteristic of blood from ankylosing spondylitis patients.

Library creation used 5' RACE. Sequencer: Illumina HiSeq 2500. Using fastp trimming at Q25 and MiXCR clonotype assembly, TCRdb reanalyzed the public sequencing data and kept in-frame beta chains. One record per CDR3 amino acid sequence lists the most common genes and DNA. The sample table shows 450,000 to 550,000 distinct CDR3 sequences, and approximately 5% are seen once. The ten largest clones take up roughly 3.2% of the sample. Their antigens are not known. The material sequenced was blood, either unsorted or a sorted T cell fraction (not recorded which). Receptors originate from a male donor with ankylosing spondylitis.

Here the CDR3 DNA reads TGTGCCAGCAGTTACGGGAGGGTCGCCTACGAGCAGTACTTC. Translating it yields CASSYGRVAYEQYF. The J gene is TRBJ2-7, the V gene TRBV27; 8 nucleotides align to TRBD2. V shed 4 bases and J 2 bases; nucleotides not matched to a gene: 4. The CDR3 contains 14 residues. Germline V gene data show CDR1 as MNHEY and CDR2 as SMNVEV (reference sequence).

This clonotype appeared many times. The CDR3 spells CAITFDPTDTQYF. CDR3 DNA: TGTGCCATCACCTTTGACCCCACAGATACGCAGTATTTT. The J gene is TRBJ2-3, the V gene TRBV10-3; D is unresolved. V was cut by 7 bases and J by 2 bases, with 10 bases left in between. The V gene's germline CDR1 is ENHRY and CDR2 SYGVKD. The CDR3 is 13 amino acids.

There are many counts of this clonotype. This rearrangement joins TRBV7-9 to TRBJ2-3; a possible D gene is TRBD2 (6 bases). This CDR3 spans 16 amino acids. Trimming left V 0 bases short and J 4 bases short, with 14 bases between. Germline V gene sequence: CDR1 SEHNR, CDR2 FQNEAQ (reference sequence). CDR3 in DNA: TGTGCCAGCAGCTTAGCGACGGGAGTGTCTCCAGATACGCAGTATTTT. Residues: CASSLATGVSPDTQYF.

The table lists this clonotype with many counts. V and J are TRBV6-1 and TRBJ1-1; D may be TRBD1 (6 bases). This CDR3 is 14 amino acids long. CDR1 and CDR2 from the germline V gene are MNHNS and SASEGT. V gave up 5 bases and J gave up 3 bases, with 13 bases separating them. CDR3 sequence: CASSLRQEHTEAFF. DNA for the CDR3: TGTGCCAGCAGTCTAAGACAGGAACACACTGAAGCTTTCTTT.

This clonotype has a handful of counts. The chain carries TRBV4-3 and TRBJ2-1, with 10 nucleotides matching TRBD2. This CDR3 is 17 amino acids long. V shed 3 bases, J shed 9 bases, and the junction held 14 bases outside the gene matches. Germline assignment: CDR1 LGHNA and CDR2 YSLEER. CDR3 coding DNA: TGCGCCAGCAGCCACCCGATAGGTAGCGGGAGGAAGGGTGAGCAGTTCTTC. Protein: CASSHPIGSGRKGEQFF.

Ten or more counts support this clonotype. The rearrangement links TRBV5-1 to TRBJ2-7; D is perhaps TRBD2 (6 bases). V lost 4 bases and J lost 7, with 18 bases in between. CDR1 is SGHRS, CDR2 YFSETQ, per germline. CDR3 length equals 14 residues. The CDR3 DNA reads as TGCGCCAGCAGCAAACCGGGAGAAGGGACTGAGCAGTACTTC. Translation: CASSKPGEGTEQYF. The full variable domain, completed using reference TRBV5-1 and TRBJ2-7, is KAGVTQTPRYLIKTRGQQVTLSCSPISGHRSVSWYQQTPGQGLQFLFEYFSETQRNKGNFPGRFSGRQFSNSRSEMNVSTLELGDSALYLCASSKPGEGTEQYFGPGTRLTVT.

The table lists this clonotype with a few counts. This sequence joins TRBV28 and TRBJ2-5; D is uncertain. Germline assignment: CDR1 MDHEN and CDR2 SYDVKM. The CDR3 totals 13 residues. V gave up 1 base and J gave up 5 bases, with 8 bases separating them. The CDR3 region is CASSLSYEETQYF. CDR3 coding DNA: TGTGCCAGCAGTTTATCGTACGAGGAGACCCAGTACTTC.

At least ten counts were recorded for this clonotype. The chain is built from TRBV29-1 and TRBJ2-7, with 7 positions matching TRBD1. There are 12 residues in the CDR3. V lost 7 bases, J lost 0 bases, and 3 bases stayed unmatched. The V gene's germline CDR1 is SQVTM and CDR2 ANQGSEA. This chain's CDR3 is CSAGQVSYEQYF. As DNA, the CDR3 is TGCAGCGCCGGACAGGTCTCCTACGAGCAGTACTTC.

This clonotype was counted many times. V usage is TRBV4-3 and J usage is TRBJ1-2; no definite D call. V was clipped by 3 bases and J by 6 bases, with 14 bases between them. This CDR3 comprises 14 residues. CDR1 and CDR2 (germline): LGHNA, YSLEER. The CDR3 sequence is CASSQIRSMDGYTF. The CDR3 bases are TGCGCCAGCAGCCAGATCAGGAGCATGGATGGCTACACCTTC.

Ten or more counts support this clonotype. The J gene is TRBJ2-7, the V gene TRBV4-2, with a possible D match to TRBD2 (6 bases). The CDR3 sequence is 16 residues long. V lost 2 bases and J 2 bases, leaving 16 bases between the germline ends. CDR1 and CDR2 (germline): LGHNA, YNFKEQ. DNA of the CDR3: TGTGCCAGCAGCCAACAAGCGGCTAGCGAAGCCTACGAGCAGTACTTC. This sequence encodes CASSQQAASEAYEQYF.

This clonotype has a count of ten or more. CDR3 residues: CASSRGLETQYF. CDR3 coding DNA: TGCGCCAGCAGCCGGGGGTTAGAGACCCAGTACTTC. The genes are TRBV5-1 and TRBJ2-5, with D maybe TRBD2 (6 bases). This CDR3 spans 12 amino acids. In germline, CDR1 is SGHRS, CDR2 YFSETQ. The ends were cut back, 4 bases at V and 4 bases at J, with 8 bases in the middle. The full variable domain, in which reference TRBV5-1 and TRBJ2-5 provide the parts outside the CDR3, is KAGVTQTPRYLIKTRGQQVTLSCSPISGHRSVSWYQQTPGQGLQFLFEYFSETQRNKGNFPGRFSGRQFSNSRSEMNVSTLELGDSALYLCASSRGLETQYFGPGTRLLVL.

The sample holds many counts of this clonotype. The rearrangement uses TRBV28 and TRBJ2-7; D remains unclear. Trimming took 1 base from V and 6 from J, leaving 10 bases between them. This CDR3 spans 13 amino acids. Germline V gene lookup returns CDR1 MDHEN and CDR2 SYDVKM. The CDR3 region is CASSLSPGVEQYF. CDR3 DNA sequence: TGTGCCAGCAGTTTATCCCCCGGCGTCGAGCAGTACTTC.

This clonotype was counted at least ten times. The genes are TRBV30 and TRBJ1-2; unclear D gene. The V gene lost 2 bases and the J gene lost 5 bases, with 15 bases spanning the gap. This CDR3 region has 14 residues. Germline V gene lookup returns CDR1 GTSNPN and CDR2 SVGIG (reference sequence). CDR3 nucleotide sequence: TGTGCCTGGAGTACCCTGGACGGTCTGTATGGCTACACCTTC. Amino acid sequence: CAWSTLDGLYGYTF.

There are many counts of this clonotype. The V call is TRBV5-6, the J call TRBJ1-2; no reliable D call. Germline-derived CDR1 and CDR2 are SGHDT and YYEEEE. Between the trimmed V and J ends, which lost 0 bases and 9 bases, there was a span of 12 bases. The CDR3 sequence is 13 residues long. CDR3 bases: TGTGCCAGCAGCTTGGGGCCCCCGGGGAGCTACACCTTC. Residues: CASSLGPPGSYTF.

This clonotype was counted between two and nine times. The gene calls are TRBV7-2 and TRBJ2-1, with D possibly TRBD2 on 5 matching bases. CDR3 length equals 13 residues. Germline V gives CDR1 SGHTA, CDR2 FQGNSA. V lost 5 bases and J 8 bases, leaving 13 bases between the germline ends. CDR3: CASSARRRDEQFF. In nucleotides, the CDR3 is TGTGCCAGCAGCGCCCGGCGGCGGGATGAGCAGTTCTTC. The entire variable domain, with the rest obtained from reference TRBV7-2 and TRBJ2-1, is as follows: GAGVSQSPSNKVTEKGKDVELRCDPISGHTALYWYRQSLGQGLEFLIYFQGNSAPDKSGLPSDRFSAERTGGSVSTLTIQRTQQEDSAVYLCASSARRRDEQFFGPGTRLTVL.

V is TRBV2 and J is TRBJ2-2; D remains ambiguous. CDR3 length: 15 amino acids. V dropped 8 bases and J dropped 3 bases, with 16 bases sitting between them. CDR1 and CDR2 from the germline V gene are SNHLY and FYNNEI. In DNA, the CDR3 is TGTGCCAGCGGTGGGCTAGGCATCGACACCGGGGAGCTGTTTTTT. Amino acids: CASGGLGIDTGELFF.

This clonotype has ten or more counts. The chain uses TRBV7-2 and TRBJ2-5; 8 nucleotides match TRBD2. V lost 9 bases and J lost 5; bases outside the gene matches: 11. CDR1 and CDR2 from the germline V gene are SGHTA and FQGNSA. CDR3 length: 14 amino acids. The CDR3 protein is CASLRGGGGETQYF. The CDR3 DNA reads as TGTGCCAGTCTACGGGGGGGTGGCGGGGAGACCCAGTACTTC.

This clonotype came up many times. The chain recombines TRBV7-2 with TRBJ2-7; D ambiguous. The germline CDR1 and CDR2 sequences are SGHTA and FQGNSA. The CDR3 covers 14 residues. Trimming pared 6 bases from V and 4 bases from J, leaving 16 bases between. In nucleotides, the CDR3 is TGTGCCAGCAGTTTCGGTCCTCTCCTGTACGAGCAGTACTTC. This codes for CASSFGPLLYEQYF.

This clonotype has ten or more counts. J is TRBJ1-2 and V is TRBV27; possible D gene TRBD1, 5 bases. The CDR3 spans 14 residues. Trimming removed 2 bases at V and 4 bases at J, with 11 bases between. Germline CDR1 is MNHEY and CDR2 is SMNVEV (reference sequence). The CDR3 DNA reads TGTGCCAGCAGTTTAAGACAGCGTGGCTATGGCTACACCTTC. This sequence encodes CASSLRQRGYGYTF.

As for this clonotype: One base away lies a much larger clone, so this may be a sequencing read error. CDR3 in amino acids: CVSSDSMTDTQYF. The CDR3, as DNA: TGTGTCAGCAGTGACTCGATGACAGATACGCAGTATTTT. The chain carries TRBV6-4 and TRBJ2-3; no clear D gene. The length of the CDR3 is 13 residues. Per germline, CDR1 MRHNA and CDR2 SNTAGT.

This clonotype was observed a handful of times. This chain links TRBV28 with TRBJ1-2, with a tentative D call TRBD1 (5 bases). The CDR3 has 14 amino acids. With 2 bases removed from V and 4 bases from J, the gap between germline ends came to 11 bases. Germline CDR1 MDHEN, CDR2 SYDVKM. The CDR3 sequence: CASSLRGVLYGYTF. CDR3 sequence (DNA): TGTGCCAGCAGTTTACGGGGGGTCCTCTATGGCTACACCTTC.

Ten or more counts support this clonotype. This rearrangement joins TRBV27 to TRBJ2-7; 7 bases agree with TRBD2. The V segment lost 1 base and the J segment 2 bases; nucleotides outside the gene matches: 5. This CDR3 spans 15 amino acids. The germline V gene has CDR1 MNHEY and CDR2 SMNVEV (reference sequence). DNA of the CDR3: TGTGCCAGCAGTTTATTGGGCGGGAGCACCTACGAGCAGTACTTC. It codes for CASSLLGGSTYEQYF.

Comments on this clonotype: This could be a read error, since a much larger clone is one nucleotide away. The chain links TRBV3-1 to TRBJ2-1; D is possibly TRBD1 (5 bases). The V and J ends lost 4 bases and 5 bases respectively, with 15 bases between them. There are 15 residues in the CDR3. Germline values: CDR1 LGHDT, CDR2 YNNKEL (reference sequence). The CDR3 region has the DNA TGTGCCAGCAGCCCCGTGGCTTACAGGAACAATGAGCAGTTCTTC. Translating gives CASSPVAYRNNEQFF.

This clonotype was seen repeatedly, ten times or more. The rearrangement joins TRBV15 to TRBJ2-7; the match to TRBD2 covers 15 bases. The CDR3 extends over 20 amino acids. After removal of 0 bases from V and 5 bases from J, the junction contained 14 bases not matched to a gene. Per germline, CDR1 LNHNV and CDR2 YYDKDF (reference sequence). The CDR3 sequence: CATSRDQFGTSGRRTNEQYF. DNA of the CDR3: TGTGCCACCAGCAGAGATCAATTTGGGACTAGCGGGAGGAGGACTAACGAGCAGTACTTC.

This clonotype showed up many times. This chain joins TRBV11-1 and TRBJ2-2; D may correspond to TRBD1 or TRBD2 (5 bases each). This CDR3 spans 17 amino acids. CDR1 and CDR2 from the germline V gene are SGHAT and FQDESV (reference sequence). Trimming removed 1 base at V and 0 bases at J, with 12 bases between. The CDR3 reads CASSLGRDRTNTGELFF. The CDR3 region has the DNA TGTGCCAGCAGCTTAGGCCGGGACCGAACGAACACCGGGGAGCTGTTTTTT.